The clone carrying this TCR beta chain was seen ten or more times. Its antigen is unknown. The CDR3 runs to 15 residues. V was trimmed by 0 bases and J by 0 bases, leaving 7 bases between them. The source of the sample is a study of T-cell memory formation after mild COVID-19. Study-wide results and limits: Day 15 to 85 contractors were CD4/CD8 balanced; later expanders leaned CD4+. Clones that contracted clustered mainly in CM and EM if CD4+ and in EMRA if CD8+.

TCRdb redid the calling of the 5' RACE reads with MiXCR, one entry per CDR3 protein. Altogether about 270,000 distinct CDR3 sequences are present, about a sixth being singletons, with the ten largest covering 22%. Sequenced: PBMCs or a T cell subset sorted from them (not recorded which). The chain recombines TRBV12-3 or TRBV12-4 with TRBJ2-3, with D possibly TRBD1 on 6 matching bases. The TCR comes from a man aged 18 to 35 who had mild COVID-19 (a few samples of this study predate the infection). Cell type and time point are not known. Here the CDR3 reads CASSLAGASTDTQYF. The CDR3, as DNA: TGTGCCAGCAGTTTAGCGGGGGCTAGCACAGATACGCAGTATTTT.